Reported below is one TCR beta chain. Its antigen has not been determined. No base qualities exist here, and no much larger clone lies one base off it. The data are from a study of identical twins (dated by TCRdb to between 2015 and 2016). Regarding the research as a whole: To test whether fetal clonotypes persist, this study deep-sequenced TCR alpha and beta repertoires from monozygotic twins, from unrelated adults of various ages, and from cord blood. To rule out contamination, the twin experiments were replicated at different times with different library preparation protocols.

To prepare the library, 5' RACE was applied. TCRdb names Illumina HiSeq 2000 as the instrument used. Template switching added a universal primer binding site, and the final cDNA carried a unique molecular identifier that allowed TCR cDNA molecules to be counted accurately. First-strand cDNA for TCR alpha and beta chains was synthesized from specific primers in the conserved constant-segment region. To control for contamination, every cDNA library was double barcoded, receiving both a SMART-Mk sample barcode and Illumina barcodes. TruSeq adapter sequences, together with Illumina sample barcodes, were added in two successive PCR steps. The Illumina HiSeq platform was used with custom primers to sequence TCR alpha and beta cDNA libraries. As for the original processing: MiGEC processed the raw reads to extract unique molecular identifiers, while MiXCR was used to determine the CDR3 positions. Recombination models were inferred per individual with the repgenHMM and IGoR tools using an EM algorithm. Shared clonotype analysis was performed with the tcR package in R, normalizing sharing by the product of cloneset sizes. Out-of-frame nonproductive sequences were analyzed to study raw recombination free of thymic and clonal selection effects. TCRdb reran the public reads through fastp at Q25 and MiXCR, keeping productive beta chains. Each CDR3 protein gets just one entry, which takes the most common genes and DNA from the rows behind it. TCRdb assigned the V and J calls; the authors' analysis was not used. The table for this sample lists fewer than 550,000 distinct CDR3 sequences; over 12% of them were counted only once. Of the sample, around 0.4% falls within the top ten clones.

Study-wide findings and limitations: Excess twin sharing in beta out-of-frame sequences was weaker because fewer shared sequences lowered the signal-to-noise ratio. Compared with coincidental sharing between unrelated individuals, out-of-frame TCR alpha sequences shared between twins had an excess of sequences with low generation probability. Zero-insertion analyses could be partly confounded by invariant T cells such as MAIT and iNKT, although diverse VJ usage argued against such confounding for most clonotypes. Because the same donors could not be followed over many years, the conclusions depended on cross-sectional statistical analysis. In monozygotic twins, out-of-frame TCR alpha sharing was systematically underestimated by recombination models, although the models agreed with sharing between unrelated individuals. Fewer insertions were carried by abundant cord blood beta clonotypes; a weaker similar trend was observed in young adult naive repertoires, while no such trend was observed in memory repertoires.

Every donor in the study was a healthy Caucasian. The twin cohort consisted of three pairs of female monozygotic twins, all aged roughly 18 to 29 years. Positive isolation kits from Invitrogen were used to isolate CD4+ and CD8+ T cell populations. These same records also appear under a second study, on yellow fever vaccine responses in identical twins. As that second study puts it: According to the authors, in identical twins the way T cells responded to vaccination appeared partly convergent and partly personalized. The study precisely tracked vaccine-responding T cell clones in identical twins.

Sequencing was carried out using CD4+ T cells sorted from blood. The receptor comes from a young woman in good health.

The DNA reads as follows: TGTGCCAGCAGTGCCAGGGGTTACTATGGCTACACCTTC. The translation is CASSARGYYGYTF. The V and J genes are TRBV2 and TRBJ1-2; the D gene is perhaps TRBD1, on 6 matching bases. Including cysteine and phenylalanine, the CDR3 has 13 amino acids. The CDR3 DNA has 39 bases and is translated from base 1. The germline V gene sets CDR1 to SNHLY and CDR2 to FYNNEI. Trimming removed 4 bases from V and 3 bases from J, leaving 9 bases between the germline ends.